One and the same sample provided the 14 T cell receptor beta chains below, sequenced in a study of T cells after posttransplantation cyclophosphamide. Treatment was busulfan-fludarabine conditioning, a marrow graft, and cyclophosphamide on days +3 and +4. Generated by immunoSEQ multiplex PCR, the TCRdb table keeps only in-frame clones and is missing some. Of around 17,000 clones detected, around 91% appear once; the ten largest clones hold more than 0.45%. This specimen consisted of CD4+ T cells sorted from blood, obtained after allogeneic stem cell transplant with posttransplant cyclophosphamide. These receptors were taken from a male patient aged 55 to 69 who received an allogeneic stem cell transplant from a related donor and was CMV-positive. Certain T cells may be donor cells from the graft.

V is TRBV4-3 and J is TRBJ1-3; a possible D gene is TRBD1 (5 bases). Trimming pared 3 bases from V and 0 bases from J, leaving 12 bases between. Germline CDR1 is LGHNA and CDR2 is YSLEER. This CDR3 is built from 16 residues. CDR3 bases: TGCGCCAGCAGCCAGGGGCAGACGAGCTCTGGAAACACCATATATTTT. This translates into CASSQGQTSSGNTIYF.

This clone was detected only once. The rearrangement uses TRBV28 and TRBJ1-2; possible D gene TRBD1, 6 bases. Germline CDR1 and CDR2: MDHEN and SYDVKM. The CDR3 runs to 13 residues. V was shortened by 5 bases and J by 5 bases, with 12 bases between the two germline ends. The CDR3 protein is CASSGDTYYGYTF. Written as DNA, the CDR3 is TGTGCCAGCAGTGGGGACACCTATTATGGCTACACCTTC.

This clone was counted a few times. The CDR3 DNA reads TGTGCCAGCAGTGACACAGGGTTGGCTGAAAAACTGTTTTTT. It codes for CASSDTGLAEKLFF. The V and J genes are TRBV28 and TRBJ1-4, with D tentatively TRBD1 (6 bases). The CDR3 extends over 14 amino acids. V gave up 5 bases and J gave up 7 bases, with 14 bases separating them. Per the germline V gene, CDR1 is MDHEN and CDR2 is SYDVKM. Variable domain in full (rest from reference TRBV28 and TRBJ1-4): DVKVTQSSRYLVKRTGEKVFLECVQDMDHENMFWYRQDPGLGLRLIYFSYDVKMKEKGDIPEGYSVSREKKERFSLILESASTNQTSMYLCASSDTGLAEKLFFGSGTQLSVL.

In this sample, this clone turned up once. J is TRBJ2-3 and V is TRBV6-5, with D possibly matching TRBD2 (5 bases). Trimming cost V 2 bases and J 1 base, with 7 bases left between them. The germline CDR1 and CDR2 sequences are MNHEY and SVGAGI. CDR3 size: 14 residues. In DNA, the CDR3 is TGTGCCAGCAGTTACGCGGGCCGCACAGATACGCAGTATTTT. Translation: CASSYAGRTDTQYF.

This sequence joins TRBV6-6 and TRBJ1-1; D is undetermined. The CDR3 extends over 15 amino acids. V was pared by 4 bases and J by 2 bases, with 14 bases between. Per the germline V gene, CDR1 is MNHNY and CDR2 is SVGAGI (reference sequence). CDR3: CASSSNLAFNTEAFF. As DNA, the CDR3 is TGTGCCAGCAGTTCAAATCTGGCCTTTAACACTGAAGCTTTCTTT.

The chain joins TRBV2 to TRBJ1-4, with TRBD1 identical over 7 bases. The CDR3 spans 15 residues. Germline CDR1 SNHLY, CDR2 FYNNEI. Trimming at V came to 2 bases and at J to 8 bases, leaving 8 bases not matched to a gene. For the CDR3, the DNA is TGTGCCAGCAGTGAACCAGGGGGAAGAGGAGAAAAACTGTTTTTT. It specifies CASSEPGGRGEKLFF.

This clone appeared once. The chain couples TRBV4-3 to TRBJ2-7; perhaps TRBD2 as D (6 bases). The V end lost 2 bases, the J end lost 4 bases, and 15 bases lay between the germline ends. The CDR3 totals 15 residues. Germline V gives CDR1 LGHNA, CDR2 YSLEER. CDR3 DNA sequence: TGCGCCAGCAGCCAATCCCGGGAGAATTTATACGAGCAGTACTTC. Protein sequence: CASSQSRENLYEQYF.

This clone has a handful of counts. The sample has other DNA sequences that encode this CDR3 too. This chain joins TRBV28 and TRBJ1-3, with D uncertain. CDR1 is MDHEN, CDR2 SYDVKM, per germline. CDR3 length: 14 residues. Trimming cost V 1 base and J 0 bases, with 4 bases left between them. This chain's CDR3 is CASSLSGSGNTIYF. Written as DNA, the CDR3 is TGTGCCAGCAGTTTATCAGGCTCTGGAAACACCATATATTTT.

V gene TRBV4-1 combines with J gene TRBJ1-4; 8 bases are a match to TRBD1. This CDR3 is built from 15 residues. Germline V gene data show CDR1 as MGHRA and CDR2 as YSYEKL. V lost 4 bases to trimming and J lost 7 bases; unmatched junction nucleotides: 8. CDR3 bases: TGCGCCAGCAGCCCCCCCTGGACAGGGCGTGAAAAACTGTTTTTT. It codes for CASSPPWTGREKLFF.

V gene TRBV5-1 combines with J gene TRBJ2-5, with TRBD2 matching 8 bases. In germline, CDR1 is SGHRS, CDR2 YFSETQ. Trimming cost V 9 bases and J 2 bases; bases outside gene matches: 12. The CDR3 is 15 residues long. CDR3 in amino acids: CATAGTPGGQETQYF. DNA for the CDR3: TGCGCCACGGCGGGTACTCCGGGGGGGCAAGAGACCCAGTACTTC.

This sequence joins TRBV9 and TRBJ2-5; 8 bases map to TRBD2. The DNA end favors TRBJ2-7, so the J call may be wrong. Germline-derived CDR1 and CDR2 are SGDLS and YYNGEE. The CDR3 extends over 16 amino acids. The CDR3 region is CASSFSPAGGMYEQYF. The DNA for the CDR3 is TGTGCCAGCAGCTTTAGCCCCGCGGGGGGCATGTACGAGCAGTACTTC.

The chain employs TRBV19 and TRBJ1-2, with 10 bases matching TRBD1. The CDR3 is made up of 16 amino acids. Germline assignment: CDR1 LNHDA and CDR2 SQIVND (reference sequence). V lost 6 bases, J lost 4 bases, and 11 bases stayed unmatched. This CDR3 reads CASRVAMTGGSYGYTF. Written as DNA, the CDR3 is TGTGCCAGTAGAGTCGCGATGACAGGGGGCAGCTATGGCTACACCTTC.

This chain connects TRBV19 to TRBJ1-4; D gene ambiguous. V was shortened by 5 bases and J by 7 bases, with 17 bases between the two germline ends. Germline CDR1 and CDR2: LNHDA and SQIVND (reference sequence). This CDR3 region has 15 residues. CDR3 sequence (DNA): TGTGCCAGTAGTCCCCGTGGGTCAGGCTTTGAAAAACTGTTTTTT. It specifies CASSPRGSGFEKLFF.

This chain uses TRBV5-1 with TRBJ1-4; TRBD1 agrees at 11 bases. Germline lookup yields CDR1 SGHRS and CDR2 YFSETQ. Trimming at V came to 4 bases and at J to 8 bases, leaving 1 base not matched to a gene. CDR3 length: 13 residues. The CDR3: CASSGQGAEKLFF. DNA for the CDR3: TGCGCCAGCAGCGGACAGGGGGCGGAAAAACTGTTTTTT.